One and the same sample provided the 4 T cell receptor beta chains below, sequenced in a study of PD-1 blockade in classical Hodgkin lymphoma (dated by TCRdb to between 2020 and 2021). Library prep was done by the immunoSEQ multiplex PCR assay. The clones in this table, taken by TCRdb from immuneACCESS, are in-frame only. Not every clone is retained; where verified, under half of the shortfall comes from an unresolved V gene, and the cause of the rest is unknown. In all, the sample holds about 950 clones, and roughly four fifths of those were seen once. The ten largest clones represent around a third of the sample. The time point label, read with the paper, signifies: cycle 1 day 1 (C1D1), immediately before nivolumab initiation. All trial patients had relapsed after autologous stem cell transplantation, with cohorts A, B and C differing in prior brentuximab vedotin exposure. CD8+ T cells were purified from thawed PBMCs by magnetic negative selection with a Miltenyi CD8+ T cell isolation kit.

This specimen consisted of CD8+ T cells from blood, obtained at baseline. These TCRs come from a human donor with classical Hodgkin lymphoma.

The CDR3 region is CASSYSGDTQYF. In DNA, the CDR3 is TGTGCCAGCAGTTACTCGGGCGATACGCAGTATTTT. This rearrangement joins TRBV6-5 to TRBJ2-3; no firm D call. Per the germline V gene, CDR1 is MNHEY and CDR2 is SVGAGI. Trimming cost V 0 bases and J 6 bases, with 4 bases left between them. This CDR3 is 12 amino acids long.

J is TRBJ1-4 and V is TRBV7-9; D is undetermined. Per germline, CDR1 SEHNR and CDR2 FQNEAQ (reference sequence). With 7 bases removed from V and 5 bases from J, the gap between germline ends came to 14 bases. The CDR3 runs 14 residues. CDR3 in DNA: TGTGCCAGCACCAAGACCCTTGGGAATGAAAAACTGTTTTTT. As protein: CASTKTLGNEKLFF. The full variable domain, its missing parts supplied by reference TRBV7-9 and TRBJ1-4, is DTGVSQNPRHKITKRGQNVTFRCDPISEHNRLYWYRQTLGQGPEFLTYFQNEAQLEKSRLLSDRFSAERPKGSFSTLEIQRTEQGDSAMYLCASTKTLGNEKLFFGSGTQLSVL.

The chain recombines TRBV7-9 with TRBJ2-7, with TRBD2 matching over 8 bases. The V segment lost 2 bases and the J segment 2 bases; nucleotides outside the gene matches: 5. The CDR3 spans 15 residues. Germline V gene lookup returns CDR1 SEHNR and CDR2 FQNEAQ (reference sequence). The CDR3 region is CASSLSSGLTYEQYF. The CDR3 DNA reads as TGTGCCAGCAGCTTATCTAGCGGGTTAACCTACGAGCAGTACTTC.

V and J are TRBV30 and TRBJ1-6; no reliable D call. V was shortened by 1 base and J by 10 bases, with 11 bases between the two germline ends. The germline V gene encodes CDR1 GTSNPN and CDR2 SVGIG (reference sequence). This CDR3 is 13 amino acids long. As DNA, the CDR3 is TGTGCCTGGAGTGAGGGTGCCGGATCACCCCTCCACTTT. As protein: CAWSEGAGSPLHF.